The 32 T cell receptor beta chains given below trace back to one sample, sequenced in a study of T cells after yellow fever vaccination. TCRdb redid the calling of the 5' RACE reads with MiXCR, one entry per CDR3 protein. This repertoire shows 300,000 to 400,000 distinct CDR3 sequences, about 11% found once; its top ten account for under 4%. Source: CD4+ T cells sorted from PBMCs, taken 45 days after the yellow fever booster vaccination. These receptors originate from a man between 18 and 35 years old who received the YFV17D yellow fever vaccine.

The table lists this clonotype with many counts. This chain connects TRBV12-3 or TRBV12-4 to TRBJ2-1, with 10 bases identical to TRBD2. With 1 base clipped from V and 7 bases from J, the junction kept 1 base outside the gene matches. The CDR3 covers 14 residues. The CDR3 here is CASSLELAGNEQFF. The CDR3 DNA sequence: TGTGCCAGCAGTTTAGAACTAGCGGGAAATGAGCAGTTCTTC.

The V and J genes are TRBV15 and TRBJ2-7; D may be TRBD1 (6 bases). V lost 3 bases and J lost 4, with 16 bases in between. Germline V gene data show CDR1 as LNHNV and CDR2 as YYDKDF (reference sequence). The CDR3 spans 15 residues. CDR3: CATSRGTGIYYEQYF. CDR3 nucleotide sequence: TGTGCCACCAGCAGGGGAACAGGGATATATTACGAGCAGTACTTC.

The J gene is TRBJ2-4, the V gene TRBV11-1, with 12 positions matching TRBD1. CDR1 and CDR2 from the germline V gene are SGHAT and FQDESV (reference sequence). J was trimmed by 0 bases and V by 3 bases; bases with no gene match: 6. The CDR3 length is 18 residues. In DNA form, the CDR3 reads TGTGCCAGCAGCTTTCTCCGGGACAGGGGGCGAGCCAAAAACATTCAGTACTTC. Residues: CASSFLRDRGRAKNIQYF.

The V gene is TRBV18, the J gene TRBJ1-2, with 7 positions matching TRBD1. Trimming took 0 bases from V and 6 from J; bases not matched to a gene: 13. The CDR3 sequence is 17 residues long. Per germline, CDR1 KGHSH and CDR2 LQKENI. The DNA for the CDR3 is TGTGCCAGCTCACCACCGAACAGGGGTACCGTACTGCATGGCTACACCTTC. Translated: CASSPPNRGTVLHGYTF.

This clonotype was counted a few times. CDR3 protein: CASSVAGGAGGYTF. The CDR3 region has the DNA TGTGCCAGCAGCGTAGCAGGGGGCGCCGGTGGCTACACCTTC. The rearrangement uses TRBV9 and TRBJ1-2; 8 nucleotides line up with TRBD1. This CDR3 has 14 amino acids. Germline values: CDR1 SGDLS, CDR2 YYNGEE. V lost 0 bases, J lost 7 bases, and 5 bases stayed unmatched.

This clonotype was counted only a few times. The chain carries TRBV12-3 or TRBV12-4 and TRBJ2-2; 8 bases agree with TRBD2. This CDR3 is 14 amino acids long. J was trimmed by 5 bases and V by 7 bases; bases with no gene match: 6. CDR3 loop: CASTLGGGTGELFF. The DNA of the CDR3 is TGTGCCAGCACCCTCGGGGGGGGGACCGGGGAGCTGTTTTTT.

This clonotype was counted between two and nine times. This sequence joins TRBV12-3 or TRBV12-4 and TRBJ2-2; TRBD1 aligns across 7 bases. Germline trimming cut 5 bases from V and 6 bases from J; bases unmatched to any gene: 9. There are 15 residues in the CDR3. The CDR3 nucleotides read TGTGCCAGCAGTGCCCTCACAGGGGTCGCCGGGGAGCTGTTTTTT. This codes for CASSALTGVAGELFF.

This clonotype was seen more than once but under ten times. This chain joins TRBV6-1 and TRBJ2-3; D remains unclear. This CDR3 comprises 13 residues. With 7 bases removed from V and 3 bases from J, the gap between germline ends came to 11 bases. From germline, CDR1 is MNHNS and CDR2 SASEGT. The CDR3 DNA is TGTGCCAGCACTTATATTGGGACAGATACGCAGTATTTT. Its protein product is CASTYIGTDTQYF.

This clonotype was counted a few times. V is TRBV6-5 and J is TRBJ1-2; possible D gene TRBD1, 6 bases. The CDR3 is 14 residues long. V lost 6 bases and J 7 bases, leaving 18 bases between the germline ends. The germline V gene has CDR1 MNHEY and CDR2 SVGAGI. CDR3 sequence: CASRPDQGRGGYTF. For the CDR3, the DNA is TGTGCCAGCAGACCGGATCAGGGGAGGGGTGGCTACACCTTC.

V and J are TRBV18 and TRBJ1-2; possible D gene TRBD1, 6 bases. The length of the CDR3 is 16 residues. The germline V gene encodes CDR1 KGHSH and CDR2 LQKENI. Trimming removed 1 base from V and 5 bases from J, with 17 bases in between. The CDR3 region is CASSPLGGQVAYGYTF. DNA for the CDR3: TGTGCCAGCTCACCACTCGGGGGGCAGGTGGCGTATGGCTACACCTTC.

This clonotype was detected a few times. The chain links TRBV7-3 to TRBJ2-1; 11 bases align to TRBD1. The J segment lost 7 bases and the V segment lost 4 bases, leaving 6 bases of the junction unmatched. CDR3 length equals 15 residues. CDR1 SGHTA and CDR2 FQGTGA come from the germline V gene. In nucleotides, the CDR3 is TGTGCCAGCAGCTGGGGACAGGGGGGTAAAAATGAGCAGTTCTTC. As protein: CASSWGQGGKNEQFF.

A few counts support this clonotype. The V and J genes are TRBV5-5 and TRBJ2-3; no firm D call. V lost 5 bases to trimming and J lost 5 bases, with 9 bases between them. The germline gives CDR1 SGHKS, CDR2 YYEKEE (reference sequence). The CDR3 is 12 amino acids. CDR3 DNA: TGTGCCAGCAGGTTTTTGGGAGATACGCAGTATTTT. This translates into CASRFLGDTQYF.

In this sample, this clonotype turned up many times. The V call is TRBV7-2, the J call TRBJ1-1, with D tentatively TRBD1 (6 bases). V was clipped by 5 bases and J by 6 bases, with 19 bases between them. The germline gives CDR1 SGHTA, CDR2 FQGNSA. The CDR3 extends over 15 amino acids. CDR3 in amino acids: CASSQRGGRRAEAFF. Here the CDR3 DNA reads TGTGCCAGCAGCCAAAGAGGGGGGCGAAGGGCTGAAGCTTTCTTT.

This clonotype occurred a few times. The chain combines TRBV15 with TRBJ2-2; 9 bases are a match to TRBD2. V shed 1 base, J shed 4 bases, and the junction held 7 bases outside the gene matches. This CDR3 is built from 17 residues. Germline V gene data show CDR1 as LNHNV and CDR2 as YYDKDF (reference sequence). CDR3 amino acids: CATSRAGAGGPTGELFF. For the CDR3, the DNA is TGTGCCACCAGCAGAGCGGGAGCGGGGGGCCCCACCGGGGAGCTGTTTTTT. The whole variable domain, remainder taken from reference TRBV15 and TRBJ2-2, is DAMVIQNPRYQVTQFGKPVTLSCSQTLNHNVMYWYQQKSSQAPKLLFHYYDKDFNNEADTPDNFQSRRPNTSFCFLDIRSPGLGDTAMYLCATSRAGAGGPTGELFFGEGSRLTVL.

The table lists this clonotype with a count of one. The chain employs TRBV9 and TRBJ2-2, with 7 positions matching TRBD1. V lost 3 bases and J lost 1; bases outside the gene matches: 6. Germline values: CDR1 SGDLS, CDR2 YYNGEE. This CDR3 is 16 amino acids long. DNA of the CDR3: TGTGCCAGCAGCGCCTGGGGACAGAAGAACACCGGGGAGCTGTTTTTT. It specifies CASSAWGQKNTGELFF.

The CDR3, as DNA: TGCGCCAGCAGACTCGGGACGACTAGCTCCTACAATGAGCAGTTCTTC. This sequence encodes CASRLGTTSSYNEQFF. The V gene is TRBV4-1, the J gene TRBJ2-1; D perhaps matches TRBD2 (6 bases). Germline CDR1 reads MGHRA; CDR2 reads YSYEKL. CDR3 length: 16 residues. The germline V and J ends were trimmed by 6 bases and 0 bases, with 15 bases remaining between them.

Only a few counts were recorded for this clonotype. The gene calls are TRBV7-2 and TRBJ2-7; 7 nucleotides align to TRBD2. Trimming removed 1 base from V and 2 bases from J; junction bases left unmatched: 5. The CDR3 sequence is 15 residues long. Germline V gene data show CDR1 as SGHTA and CDR2 as FQGNSA. CDR3 amino acids: CASSLDLAAPYEQYV. The CDR3 bases are TGTGCCAGCAGCTTAGACCTAGCGGCCCCCTACGAGCAGTACGTC.

This clonotype came up many times. This chain connects TRBV5-1 to TRBJ2-3; 7 bases fit TRBD1. J was trimmed by 4 bases and V by 4 bases; bases with no gene match: 6. The CDR3 spans 14 residues. CDR1 and CDR2 (germline): SGHRS, YFSETQ. In DNA, the CDR3 is TGCGCCAGCAGCCCGGGGACAGTTTCAGATACGCAGTATTTT. It translates to CASSPGTVSDTQYF.

V gene TRBV5-4 combines with J gene TRBJ2-1, with D possibly TRBD2 on 6 matching bases. The CDR3 has 16 amino acids. V gave up 3 bases and J gave up 7 bases, with 20 bases separating them. Per germline, CDR1 SGHNT and CDR2 YYREEE (reference sequence). CDR3 sequence: CASSSGGLAVGNEQFF. The CDR3 DNA is TGTGCCAGCAGCTCCGGGGGACTGGCCGTTGGGAATGAGCAGTTCTTC.

V gene TRBV12-3 or TRBV12-4 combines with J gene TRBJ1-1, with D unclear. This CDR3 spans 15 amino acids. V lost 1 base to trimming and J lost 1 base, with 10 bases between them. The CDR3: CASSLGGGQNTEAFF. The CDR3 DNA is TGTGCCAGCAGTTTAGGGGGTGGGCAGAACACTGAAGCTTTCTTT.

In its sample, this clonotype was seen once. This chain connects TRBV9 to TRBJ1-6, with D hard to call. There are 13 residues in the CDR3. The V gene lost 0 bases and the J gene lost 9 bases, with 7 bases spanning the gap. Germline V gives CDR1 SGDLS, CDR2 YYNGEE. CDR3 sequence reads: CASSVEQSSPLHF. CDR3 coding DNA: TGTGCCAGCAGCGTAGAGCAGTCTTCACCCCTCCACTTT.

The chain employs TRBV14 and TRBJ1-6; 9 bases are shared with TRBD1. The CDR3 has 15 residues. V lost 0 bases and J lost 8; bases outside the gene matches: 2. Germline V lookup: CDR1 SGHDN, CDR2 FVKESK. DNA for the CDR3: TGTGCCAGCAGCCAAGAACGGACAGGGGATTCACCCCTCCACTTT. It translates to CASSQERTGDSPLHF.

This chain joins TRBV5-1 and TRBJ2-2; D uncertain. V was trimmed by 1 base and J by 8 bases, leaving 12 bases between them. The germline CDR1 and CDR2 sequences are SGHRS and YFSETQ. The CDR3 is made up of 14 amino acids. The CDR3 DNA reads as TGCGCCAGCAGCTTGACACCCCCGGTTGGGGAGCTGTTTTTT. Amino acids: CASSLTPPVGELFF.

This chain connects TRBV9 to TRBJ1-6; D is unresolved. Germline V CDR1 and CDR2: SGDLS, YYNGEE. V was trimmed by 5 bases and J by 13 bases, leaving 16 bases between them. The CDR3 consists of 13 residues. The CDR3 reads CASSRTTFGPLHF. The CDR3 coding sequence is TGTGCCAGCAGTCGGACTACCTTTGGGCCCCTCCACTTT.

This clonotype was picked up many times. This sequence joins TRBV4-3 and TRBJ2-7; 7 positions agree with TRBD1. This CDR3 is built from 17 residues. The V gene end was trimmed by 1 base and the J gene end by 6 bases; junction bases not matched to a gene: 15. The germline gives CDR1 LGHNA, CDR2 YSLEER. CDR3 loop: CASSQVTRAGGRGEQYF. The CDR3, as DNA: TGCGCCAGCAGCCAAGTCACTCGGGCAGGGGGTCGAGGCGAGCAGTACTTC.

This clonotype came up a few times. J is TRBJ2-7 and V is TRBV28; D uncertain. This CDR3 has 13 amino acids. The germline CDR1 and CDR2 sequences are MDHEN and SYDVKM. Trimming took 10 bases from V and 4 from J, leaving 17 bases between them. CDR3 sequence: CATSSWPPYEQYV. The DNA for the CDR3 is TGTGCCACCAGCTCATGGCCTCCTTACGAGCAGTACGTC.

There are a few counts of this clonotype. The V and J genes are TRBV3-1 and TRBJ2-3; TRBD1 agrees at 8 bases. There are 16 residues in the CDR3. From germline, CDR1 is LGHDT and CDR2 YNNKEL (reference sequence). V dropped 0 bases and J dropped 1; count of bases not matched to a gene: 3. In nucleotides, the CDR3 is TGTGCCAGCAGCCAAGATCAGGGGGCGGGCACAGATACGCAGTATTTT. Translating gives CASSQDQGAGTDTQYF.

This clonotype was counted a few times. The V gene is TRBV5-5, the J gene TRBJ1-2; D gene unclear. Trimming removed 4 bases at V and 13 bases at J, with 20 bases between. From germline, CDR1 is SGHKS and CDR2 YYEKEE (reference sequence). This CDR3 spans 13 amino acids. The CDR3 spells CASSRLGGEVRTF. As DNA, the CDR3 is TGTGCCAGCAGCAGGCTTGGCGGGGAAGTTCGCACCTTC.

There are a few counts of this clonotype. DNA for the CDR3: TGTGCCACCAGCAGGAGGGGCATCCGGGACACCGGGGAGCTGTTTTTT. It is translated as CATSRRGIRDTGELFF. The J gene is TRBJ2-2, the V gene TRBV15; either TRBD1 or TRBD2 may supply D (5 bases each). The germline V and J ends were trimmed by 3 bases and 3 bases, with 14 bases remaining between them. This CDR3 has 16 amino acids. The V gene's germline CDR1 is LNHNV and CDR2 YYDKDF (reference sequence).

This clonotype has ten or more counts. The chain couples TRBV3-1 to TRBJ1-2; the D is unclear. The CDR3 extends over 12 amino acids. The V end lost 3 bases, the J end lost 8 bases, and 10 bases lay between the germline ends. Germline V gives CDR1 LGHDT, CDR2 YNNKEL (reference sequence). This CDR3 is CASSQGNGGYTF. For the CDR3, the DNA is TGTGCCAGCAGCCAGGGGAATGGCGGCTACACCTTC.

This clonotype occurred a few times. The chain employs TRBV6-5 and TRBJ2-7; D unclear. CDR1 is MNHEY and CDR2 is SVGAGI in the germline V gene. With 8 bases removed from V and 3 bases from J, the gap between germline ends came to 8 bases. This CDR3 is built from 11 residues. The CDR3 here is CASGSFYEQYF. The CDR3 DNA reads as TGTGCCAGCGGATCATTCTACGAGCAGTACTTC.

This clonotype was recorded many times. The V gene is TRBV27, the J gene TRBJ2-4; 12 bases are a match to TRBD2. CDR1 MNHEY and CDR2 SMNVEV come from the germline V gene (reference sequence). Unmatched junction bases numbered 8, after V lost 5 bases and J lost 0 bases. The CDR3 consists of 18 residues. CDR3 protein: CASSKLAGGIIAKNIQYF. DNA of the CDR3: TGTGCCAGCAGTAAACTAGCGGGGGGCATAATAGCCAAAAACATTCAGTACTTC.